A single sample gave rise to the 3 T cell receptor beta chains below, sequenced in a study of blood T cell repertoires in COVID-19. The repertoire was sequenced with immunoSEQ multiplex PCR; TCRdb's copy has only in-frame clones and lacks some. This table has hundreds of thousands of clones, around 91% appearing once. The sample taken for sequencing was peripheral blood. Receptors were obtained from a woman aged 60-75 years with acute or convalescent COVID-19.

This chain links TRBV6-6 with TRBJ2-7, with TRBD2 matching 7 bases. Germline values: CDR1 MNHNY, CDR2 SVGAGI (reference sequence). V was clipped by 8 bases and J by 4 bases; unmatched bases: 11. This CDR3 is 14 amino acids long. The CDR3 bases are TGTGCCAGCTCCGGACGGGGAGGGTTGTACGAGCAGTACTTC. It codes for CASSGRGGLYEQYF.

CDR3 protein: CAGEEGLGTDTQYF. The CDR3, as DNA: TGTGCCGGCGAGGAGGGGTTGGGCACAGATACGCAGTATTTT. The chain links TRBV30 to TRBJ2-3; D might be TRBD2 (6 bases). This CDR3 comprises 14 residues. Germline V gives CDR1 GTSNPN, CDR2 SVGIG (reference sequence). Trimming took 8 bases from V and 1 from J, leaving 16 bases between them. The full variable domain, rest sourced from reference TRBV30 and TRBJ2-3, is SQTIHQWPATLVQPVGSPLSLECTVEGTSNPNLYWYRQAAGRGLQLLFYSVGIGQISSEVPQNLSASRPQDRQFILSSKKLLLSDSGFYLCAGEEGLGTDTQYFGPGTRLTVL.

J is TRBJ1-5 and V is TRBV27, with D possibly matching TRBD1 (6 bases). Germline values: CDR1 MNHEY, CDR2 SMNVEV (reference sequence). With 6 bases removed from V and 1 base from J, the gap between germline ends came to 13 bases. This CDR3 has 15 residues. The DNA for the CDR3 is TGTGCCAGCAGCCCCAGGGGTTTCAGCAATCAGCCCCAGCATTTT. Translation gives CASSPRGFSNQPQHF.